This TCR beta chain was recovered during a study of T cell responses to AZD1222 COVID-19 vaccine. Overall study findings and caveats: White British people made up most donors, females outnumbered males, and clonal diversity was possibly underestimated. Reportedly, close to half of spike-specific TCRs are directed against unmutated variant regions. CD4 TCRs associated with vaccination spanned spike, dominating at 160-218 and 743-854.

V trimming: 5 bases; J trimming: 0 bases; junction bases outside the gene matches: 16. The CDR3 is made up of 19 amino acids. Germline lookup yields CDR1 SEHNR and CDR2 FQNEAQ (reference sequence). Assay: immunoSEQ multiplex PCR; the TCRdb copy retains only in-frame clones and omits some. The sample holds about 150,000 clones, roughly 94% seen once. Comment on this clone: Its target is not known.

The rearrangement joins TRBV7-9 to TRBJ1-5, with 7 nucleotides matching TRBD1. The receptor comes from an adult in good health. The sample was peripheral blood, taken on day 0 of AZD1222 vaccination. Written as DNA, the CDR3 is TGTGCCAGCAGCCGATCCACGACAGGGAGTCTTCGTAGCAATCAGCCCCAGCATTTT. As protein: CASSRSTTGSLRSNQPQHF.